The 3 T cell receptor beta chains below come from one sample, sequenced in a study of blood T cell repertoires in COVID-19 (dated by TCRdb to about 2020). Library construction relied on the immunoSEQ multiplex PCR assay. In TCRdb, the immuneACCESS table is reduced to in-frame sequences with V and J assigned. These tables do not hold every clone; where another copy was compared, an unresolved V gene accounts for under half, and the others remain unexplained. The sample table shows 160,000 or so clones, and about 92% are seen once. The biggest ten clones account for roughly 2% of the sample. The sample comprised peripheral blood. The receptors come from a woman aged 60 to 75 with COVID-19, enrolled during active disease.

The chain joins TRBV7-9 to TRBJ1-3, with D maybe TRBD1 (6 bases). The V end lost 9 bases, the J end lost 0 bases, and 9 bases lay between the germline ends. This CDR3 is built from 13 residues. The germline V gene has CDR1 SEHNR and CDR2 FQNEAQ (reference sequence). The CDR3 DNA is TGTGCCAGGACAGGAACCTCTGGAAACACCATATATTTT. Translating gives CARTGTSGNTIYF.

This chain uses TRBV7-9 with TRBJ1-1; TRBD1 agrees at 9 bases. The CDR3 has 16 amino acids. The V segment lost 5 bases and the J segment 5 bases; nucleotides outside the gene matches: 12. Germline V gene sequence: CDR1 SEHNR, CDR2 FQNEAQ (reference sequence). This chain's CDR3 is CASSALAQDRGTEAFF. The CDR3 DNA reads as TGTGCCAGCAGCGCGTTAGCGCAGGACAGGGGTACTGAAGCTTTCTTT. Full variable domain (missing parts from reference TRBV7-9 and TRBJ1-1): DTGVSQNPRHKITKRGQNVTFRCDPISEHNRLYWYRQTLGQGPEFLTYFQNEAQLEKSRLLSDRFSAERPKGSFSTLEIQRTEQGDSAMYLCASSALAQDRGTEAFFGQGTRLTVV.

The chain uses TRBV5-6 and TRBJ2-7, with D possibly being TRBD1 (6 bases). Between the trimmed V and J ends, which lost 2 bases and 7 bases, there was a span of 16 bases. This CDR3 region has 14 residues. The germline V gene encodes CDR1 SGHDT and CDR2 YYEEEE. For the CDR3, the DNA is TGTGCCAGCAGCTTTAGTGACAGGAATGCGGAGCAGTACTTC. It is translated as CASSFSDRNAEQYF.